This TCR beta chain was observed in a study of CD8 T cells in ankylosing spondylitis. Findings and caveats of the study: Within peripheral blood, clones linked to disease were CD8+ and relatively rare. Significant enrichment of disease-linked clones was reportedly seen in matched ankylosing spondylitis synovial fluid. There were earlier reports of some motif variants in reactive arthritis synovial fluid and blood.

Molecular-barcoded quantitative 5'-RACE produced these TCR beta libraries. TCRdb re-derived calls from the 5' RACE reads in MiXCR, one entry per CDR3 protein. The profile shows 85,000 to 100,000 distinct CDR3 sequences, 7.5% to 9% of them singletons. This clonotype has a handful of counts. Its cognate antigen is unknown. The CDR3 covers 15 residues. V dropped 1 base and J dropped 2 bases, with 9 bases sitting between them. In germline, CDR1 is SGHTA, CDR2 FQGNSA. The chain links TRBV7-2 to TRBJ1-5; no reliable D call. Source material: blood, either unsorted or a sorted T cell fraction (not recorded which). This receptor was taken from a male donor with ankylosing spondylitis or in good health (not recorded which). The CDR3 bases are TGTGCCAGCAGCTTAGTTCGGAATCGCAATCAGCCCCAGCATTTT. Translating it yields CASSLVRNRNQPQHF.